Below, 6 T cell receptor beta chains from the same sample are listed, as sequenced in a study of T cells after yellow fever vaccination. TCRdb used MiXCR to reprocess the 5' RACE reads, holding one entry per CDR3 protein. The table records about 430,000 distinct CDR3 sequences, about 17% of them present only once. The sample was PBMCs, taken before the yellow fever booster vaccination. The receptors were gathered from a young man who received the YFV17D yellow fever vaccine.

This clonotype has a handful of counts. CDR3 region: CASLSGNTIYF. DNA for the CDR3: TGTGCCAGCCTCTCTGGAAACACCATATATTTT. V is TRBV6-4 and J is TRBJ1-3; no clear D. The CDR3 contains 11 residues. Germline lookup yields CDR1 MRHNA and CDR2 SNTAGT. V lost 8 bases and J 0 bases, leaving 2 bases between the germline ends.

The rearrangement joins TRBV11-2 to TRBJ2-2; 11 bases are shared with TRBD2. The CDR3 consists of 15 residues. The trim removed 3 bases at V and 5 bases at J, leaving 2 bases unmatched. CDR1 SGHAT and CDR2 FQNNGV come from the germline V gene. CDR3 bases: TGTGCCAGCAGCTTTAGCGGGGGGGAGACCGGGGAGCTGTTTTTT. Translated, it gives CASSFSGGETGELFF.

The genes are TRBV11-2 and TRBJ2-5, with 7 positions matching TRBD1. Germline V lookup: CDR1 SGHAT, CDR2 FQNNGV. The trim removed 8 bases at V and 4 bases at J, leaving 13 bases unmatched. The CDR3 spans 15 residues. The CDR3 reads CASGLGGEQRETQYF. The CDR3 DNA reads TGTGCCAGCGGTCTAGGGGGCGAGCAGAGAGAGACCCAGTACTTC. Supplemented by reference TRBV11-2 and TRBJ2-5, the full variable domain reads EAGVAQSPRYKIIEKRQSVAFWCNPISGHATLYWYQQILGQGPKLLIQFQNNGVVDDSQLPKDRFSAERLKGVDSTLKIQPAKLEDSAVYLCASGLGGEQRETQYFGPGTRLLVL.

V is TRBV7-2 and J is TRBJ1-1, with D possibly TRBD1 on 6 matching bases. CDR3 length: 16 amino acids. V lost 3 bases and J lost 3, with 17 bases in between. Germline V gene sequence: CDR1 SGHTA, CDR2 FQGNSA. CDR3 amino acids: CASSFAMWGADTEAFF. The CDR3 DNA reads TGTGCCAGCAGCTTTGCGATGTGGGGGGCCGACACTGAAGCTTTCTTT.

The J gene is TRBJ2-4, the V gene TRBV7-9; D perhaps matches TRBD2 (5 bases). Per the germline V gene, CDR1 is SEHNR and CDR2 is FQNEAQ (reference sequence). V lost 1 base and J lost 2, with 12 bases in between. The CDR3 spans 16 residues. The chain's CDR3 is CASSLGRSGSKNIQYF. In DNA form, the CDR3 reads TGTGCCAGCAGCTTAGGGCGATCGGGGTCCAAAAACATTCAGTACTTC. The full variable domain, completed using reference TRBV7-9 and TRBJ2-4, is DTGVSQNPRHKITKRGQNVTFRCDPISEHNRLYWYRQTLGQGPEFLTYFQNEAQLEKSRLLSDRFSAERPKGSFSTLEIQRTEQGDSAMYLCASSLGRSGSKNIQYFGAGTRLSVL.

This sequence joins TRBV2 and TRBJ1-1; D is unclear. Trimming removed 6 bases from V and 1 base from J, with 9 bases in between. The CDR3 has 13 residues. Germline CDR1 SNHLY, CDR2 FYNNEI. For the CDR3, the DNA is TGTGCCAGCAGGCAGAACCGGAACACTGAAGCTTTCTTT. Amino acids: CASRQNRNTEAFF.